The rows below give T cell receptor beta chains drawn from one sample of a study of spatial heterogeneity in lung cancer. Via MiXCR, TCRdb re-called the 5' RACE reads, giving one row per CDR3 protein. Of 5,000 to 6,500 distinct CDR3 sequences listed, around 3.1% were seen once; the top ten hold about 23%. Specimen: normal lung tissue next to the tumor, collected at surgery. The origin of the receptors is a male donor with early-stage non-small cell lung cancer. Each CDR3 is given with its conserved first and last residue. Fields, in order: D gene, J gene, clone size, CDR3 length, V gene, CDR3 protein, CDR3 DNA. A D gene is named only where the DNA matches it firmly. The size of a clone is reported for some rows only, either as once, few or many, or as a class for expanded clones.

TRBD1,TRBJ1-3,many,14,TRBV19,CASNDRASGNTIYF,TGTGCCAGTAACGACAGGGCTTCCGGAAACACCATATATTTT
TRBD2,TRBJ2-2,medium-sized,16,TRBV5-1,CASSSLAGVDTGELFF,TGCGCCAGCAGCTCTTTAGCGGGAGTCGACACCGGGGAGCTGTTTTTT
TRBD1,TRBJ1-1,medium-sized,17,TRBV10-3,CAISESGTGILGTEAFF,TGTGCCATCAGTGAGTCTGGGACAGGGATATTGGGCACTGAAGCTTTCTTT
-,TRBJ2-3,many,18,TRBV21-1,CASSKDCRWTGGSDTQYF,TGTGCCAGCAGCAAAGATTGTAGATGGACAGGGGGCAGTGATACGCAGTATTTT
-,TRBJ1-1,many,14,TRBV7-9,CASSLASGAEEAFF,TGTGCCAGCAGCTTAGCATCAGGGGCTGAGGAAGCTTTCTTT
-,TRBJ1-2,many,13,TRBV7-8,CASSWLGGDGYTF,TGTGCCAGCAGCTGGCTTGGGGGGGATGGCTACACCTTC
TRBD2,TRBJ2-5,few,15,TRBV14,CASSQGAGVRETQYF,TGTGCCAGCAGCCAAGGAGCGGGAGTGAGGGAGACCCAGTACTTC
TRBD1,TRBJ1-4,many,17,TRBV3-1,CASSQYQGAASSEKLFF,TGTGCCAGCAGCCAATACCAGGGGGCGGCGTCTAGTGAAAAACTGTTTTTT
TRBD2,TRBJ2-3,many,14,TRBV10-2,CASRYSGSSDTQYF,TGCGCCAGCAGGTATAGCGGGAGTTCGGATACGCAGTATTTT
TRBD2,TRBJ2-5,medium-sized,13,TRBV6-5,CASTVSGGETQYF,TGTGCCAGCACCGTTAGCGGGGGAGAGACCCAGTACTTC
-,TRBJ1-4,medium-sized,15,TRBV11-2,CASSPREGGNEKLFF,TGTGCCAGCAGCCCAAGGGAGGGCGGGAATGAAAAACTGTTTTTT
-,TRBJ2-1,medium-sized,13,TRBV18,CASSPVQYNEQFF,TGTGCCAGCTCACCGGTACAGTACAATGAGCAGTTCTTC
-,TRBJ1-4,medium-sized,12,TRBV27,CASGSREEKLFF,TGTGCCAGCGGATCTAGGGAGGAAAAACTGTTTTTT
-,TRBJ2-7,medium-sized,12,TRBV2,CASRGYAYEQYF,TGTGCCAGCAGGGGGTACGCCTACGAGCAGTACTTC
TRBD2,TRBJ2-1,large,14,TRBV20-1,CSVPEAGGGNEQFF,TGCAGTGTTCCCGAGGCGGGGGGGGGAAATGAGCAGTTCTTC
-,TRBJ1-6,medium-sized,14,TRBV7-6,CASRLGGRNSPLHF,TGTGCCAGCAGACTAGGGGGGAGGAATTCACCCCTCCACTTT
-,TRBJ2-6,many,17,TRBV20-1,CSATNRATRAGANVLTF,TGCAGTGCTACCAACCGAGCTACCAGGGCTGGGGCCAACGTCCTGACTTTC
TRBD2,TRBJ2-3,medium-sized,15,TRBV7-2,CASSPHGTSGDTQYF,TGTGCCAGCAGCCCCCACGGGACTAGCGGAGATACGCAGTATTTT
TRBD2,TRBJ2-3,many,17,TRBV2,CASSLDSGLAGQDTQYF,TGTGCCAGCAGTCTAGACTCCGGGCTAGCGGGACAGGATACGCAGTATTTT
-,TRBJ1-6,many,16,TRBV20-1,CSAPEKPGLHNSPLHF,TGCAGTGCTCCAGAGAAACCGGGACTGCATAATTCACCCCTCCACTTT
TRBD1,TRBJ2-2,-,16,TRBV7-6,CASSSDPKTGPGELFF,TGTGCCAGCAGCTCCGACCCTAAGACAGGGCCCGGGGAGCTGTTTTTT
-,TRBJ2-3,medium-sized,16,TRBV20-1,CSARDGGSPSTDTQYF,TGCAGTGCTAGAGATGGGGGCTCGCCGAGCACAGATACGCAGTATTTT
TRBD1,TRBJ2-7,few,14,TRBV6-6,CASSYDRGRMEQYF,TGTGCCAGCAGTTACGATAGGGGGCGAATGGAGCAGTACTTC
TRBD1,TRBJ2-2,medium-sized,14,TRBV30,CAWKTGGSAGELFF,TGTGCCTGGAAAACAGGGGGCAGTGCCGGGGAGCTGTTTTTT
TRBD2,TRBJ2-3,many,17,TRBV3-1,CASSFRTSGARTDTQYF,TGTGCCAGCAGCTTCCGGACTAGCGGGGCTCGCACAGATACGCAGTATTTT
-,TRBJ2-1,medium-sized,12,TRBV10-3,CAISESKHEQFF,TGTGCCATCAGTGAGTCGAAGCATGAGCAGTTCTTC
-,TRBJ2-5,medium-sized,14,TRBV7-2,CASSLGPTGETQYF,TGTGCCAGCAGCTTAGGGCCAACAGGGGAGACCCAGTACTTC
TRBD1,TRBJ1-1,many,12,TRBV30,CAWRFGTGEAFF,TGTGCCTGGAGGTTCGGGACAGGTGAAGCTTTCTTT
TRBD1,TRBJ1-6,medium-sized,16,TRBV10-3,CAISEIQGAEGSPLHF,TGTGCCATCAGTGAGATACAGGGGGCGGAGGGATCACCCCTCCACTTT
-,TRBJ1-1,-,15,TRBV9,CASSVGGRRNTEAFF,TGTGCCAGCAGCGTAGGTGGCAGGAGGAACACTGAAGCTTTCTTT
-,TRBJ2-6,medium-sized,15,TRBV20-1,CSARDTLSGANVLTF,TGCAGTGCTAGAGATACACTGTCTGGGGCCAACGTCCTGACTTTC
-,TRBJ1-1,medium-sized,14,TRBV20-1,CSARNRLMNTEAFF,TGCAGTGCTAGAAACAGGTTAATGAACACTGAAGCTTTCTTT
-,TRBJ2-6,medium-sized,15,TRBV6-1,CASSDRISGANVLTF,TGTGCCAGCAGTGACCGGATCTCTGGGGCCAACGTCCTGACTTTC
-,TRBJ1-6,many,17,TRBV14,CASSQGVLGRANSPLHF,TGTGCCAGCAGCCAAGGGGTCTTGGGACGAGCAAATTCACCCCTCCACTTT
-,TRBJ2-2,many,14,TRBV5-1,CASKETTNTGELFF,TGCGCCAGCAAGGAGACAACGAACACCGGGGAGCTGTTTTTT
TRBD1,TRBJ2-5,few,15,TRBV18,CASSPGTGGRETQYF,TGTGCCAGCTCACCCGGGACAGGAGGGAGAGAGACCCAGTACTTC
-,TRBJ2-2,medium-sized,13,TRBV7-6,CASSPVGAGELFF,TGTGCCAGCAGCCCCGTCGGTGCCGGGGAGCTGTTTTTT
-,TRBJ2-6,-,15,TRBV18,CASSRAGAGANVLTF,TGTGCCAGCTCCCGTGCGGGCGCTGGGGCCAACGTCCTGACTTTC
-,TRBJ2-2,medium-sized,10,TRBV18,CASGTGELFF,TGTGCCAGCGGGACCGGGGAGCTGTTTTTT
-,TRBJ2-3,many,15,TRBV24-1,CATSPDGGRGDTQYF,TGTGCCACCAGCCCCGACGGTGGCCGGGGAGATACGCAGTATTTT
TRBD2,TRBJ2-5,medium-sized,16,TRBV5-4,CASSLGVAGRQETQYF,TGTGCCAGCAGCTTGGGAGTAGCGGGGCGCCAAGAGACCCAGTACTTC
-,TRBJ1-1,medium-sized,16,TRBV29-1,CSVEGEGQKSGTEAFF,TGCAGCGTTGAGGGAGAAGGACAGAAGAGTGGAACTGAAGCTTTCTTT
-,TRBJ2-7,many,14,TRBV4-1,CASSPTASSYEQYF,TGCGCCAGCAGCCCCACGGCCAGCTCCTACGAGCAGTACTTC
-,TRBJ1-4,many,16,TRBV9,CASSGVGSGHNEKLFF,TGTGCCAGCAGCGGAGTCGGTAGCGGCCATAATGAAAAACTGTTTTTT
-,TRBJ2-5,many,16,TRBV7-2,CASSLGAVTAQETQYF,TGTGCCAGCAGCTTAGGGGCGGTGACAGCCCAAGAGACCCAGTACTTC
-,TRBJ2-5,-,15,TRBV11-2,CASSLGVGFGETQYF,TGTGCCAGCAGCTTAGGGGTGGGGTTCGGGGAGACCCAGTACTTC
-,TRBJ2-3,many,13,TRBV20-1,CSASPHITDTQYF,TGCAGTGCTAGTCCCCATATCACAGATACGCAGTATTTT
-,TRBJ2-5,medium-sized,13,TRBV27,CASRREYQETQYF,TGTGCCAGCAGGAGAGAGTACCAAGAGACCCAGTACTTC